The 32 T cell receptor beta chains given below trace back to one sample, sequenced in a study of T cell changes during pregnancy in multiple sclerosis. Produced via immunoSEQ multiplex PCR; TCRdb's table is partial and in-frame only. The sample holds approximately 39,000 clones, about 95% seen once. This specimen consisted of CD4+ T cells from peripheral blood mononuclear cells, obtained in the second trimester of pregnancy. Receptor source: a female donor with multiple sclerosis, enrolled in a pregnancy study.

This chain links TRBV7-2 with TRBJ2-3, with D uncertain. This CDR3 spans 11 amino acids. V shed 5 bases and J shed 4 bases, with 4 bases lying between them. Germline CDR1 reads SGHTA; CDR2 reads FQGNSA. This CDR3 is CASSLSDTQYF. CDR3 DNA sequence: TGTGCCAGCAGCCTTTCAGATACGCAGTATTTT.

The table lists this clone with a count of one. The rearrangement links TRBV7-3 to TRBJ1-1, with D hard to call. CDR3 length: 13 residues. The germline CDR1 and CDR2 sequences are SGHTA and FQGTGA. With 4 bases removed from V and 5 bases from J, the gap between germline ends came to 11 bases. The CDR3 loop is CASSWRRETEAFF. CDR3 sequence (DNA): TGTGCCAGCAGCTGGAGGCGAGAAACTGAAGCTTTCTTT.

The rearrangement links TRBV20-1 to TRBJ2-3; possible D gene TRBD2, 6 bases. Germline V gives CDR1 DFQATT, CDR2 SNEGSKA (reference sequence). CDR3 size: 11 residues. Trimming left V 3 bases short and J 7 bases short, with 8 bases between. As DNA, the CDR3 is TGCAGTGCTAGGGACTATTATACGCAGTATTTT. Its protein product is CSARDYYTQYF.

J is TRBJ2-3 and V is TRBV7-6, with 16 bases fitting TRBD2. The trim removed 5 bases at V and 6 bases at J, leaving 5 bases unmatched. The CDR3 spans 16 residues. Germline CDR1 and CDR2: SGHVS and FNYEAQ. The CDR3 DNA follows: TGTGCCAGCAGCCGGGGACTAGCGGGGGGGCGGGATACGCAGTATTTT. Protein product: CASSRGLAGGRDTQYF.

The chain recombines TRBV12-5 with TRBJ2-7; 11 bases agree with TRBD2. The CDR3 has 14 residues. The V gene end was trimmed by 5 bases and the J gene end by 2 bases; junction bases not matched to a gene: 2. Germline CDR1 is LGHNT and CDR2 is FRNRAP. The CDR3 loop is CASGRLAGTYEQYF. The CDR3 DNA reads TGTGCTAGTGGTCGACTAGCGGGGACCTACGAGCAGTACTTC.

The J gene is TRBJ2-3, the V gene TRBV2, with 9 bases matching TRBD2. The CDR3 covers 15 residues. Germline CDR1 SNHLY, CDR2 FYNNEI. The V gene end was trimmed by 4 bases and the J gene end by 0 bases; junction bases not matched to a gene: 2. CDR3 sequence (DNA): TGTGCCAGCAGTGTGCTAGCGGGGAGCACAGATACGCAGTATTTT. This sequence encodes CASSVLAGSTDTQYF.

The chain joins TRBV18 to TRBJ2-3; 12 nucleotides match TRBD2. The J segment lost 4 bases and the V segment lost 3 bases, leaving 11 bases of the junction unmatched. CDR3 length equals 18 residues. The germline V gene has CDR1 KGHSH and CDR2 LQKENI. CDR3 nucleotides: TGTGCCAGCTCACCTCTTGGACTAGCGGGAACTAGCGCAGATACGCAGTATTTT. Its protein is CASSPLGLAGTSADTQYF.

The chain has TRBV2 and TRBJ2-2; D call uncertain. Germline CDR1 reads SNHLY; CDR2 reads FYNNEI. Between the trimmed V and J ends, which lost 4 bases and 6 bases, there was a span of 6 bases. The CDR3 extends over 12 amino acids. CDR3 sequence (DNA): TGTGCCAGCAGTGGACGGGCCGGGGAGCTGTTTTTT. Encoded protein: CASSGRAGELFF.

In DNA, the CDR3 is TGTGCCAGTAGTTTTAGGGACAGGAGGAACACTGAAGCTTTCTTT. This codes for CASSFRDRRNTEAFF. The chain combines TRBV19 with TRBJ1-1, with TRBD1 matching 8 bases. Germline CDR1 and CDR2: LNHDA and SQIVND (reference sequence). This CDR3 is 15 amino acids long. Trimming removed 5 bases from V and 1 base from J; junction bases left unmatched: 6.

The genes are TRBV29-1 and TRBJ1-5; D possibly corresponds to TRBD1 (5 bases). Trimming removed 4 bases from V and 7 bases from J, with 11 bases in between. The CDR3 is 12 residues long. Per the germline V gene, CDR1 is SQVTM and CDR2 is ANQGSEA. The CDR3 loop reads CSVGGGGQPQHF. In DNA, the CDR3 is TGCAGCGTTGGTGGGGGAGGGCAGCCCCAGCATTTT.

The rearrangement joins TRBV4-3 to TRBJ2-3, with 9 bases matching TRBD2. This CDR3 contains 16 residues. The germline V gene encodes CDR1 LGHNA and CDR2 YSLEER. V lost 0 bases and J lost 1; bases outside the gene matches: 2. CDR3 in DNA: TGCGCCAGCAGCCAAGAGGCTAGCGGGGGCACAGATACGCAGTATTTT. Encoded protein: CASSQEASGGTDTQYF.

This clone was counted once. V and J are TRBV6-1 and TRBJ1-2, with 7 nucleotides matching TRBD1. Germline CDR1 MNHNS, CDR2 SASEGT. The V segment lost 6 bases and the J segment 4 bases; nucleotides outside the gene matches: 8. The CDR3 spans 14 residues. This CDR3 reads CASSPYRGSYGYTF. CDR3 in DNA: TGTGCCAGCAGCCCCTACAGGGGTAGCTATGGCTACACCTTC.

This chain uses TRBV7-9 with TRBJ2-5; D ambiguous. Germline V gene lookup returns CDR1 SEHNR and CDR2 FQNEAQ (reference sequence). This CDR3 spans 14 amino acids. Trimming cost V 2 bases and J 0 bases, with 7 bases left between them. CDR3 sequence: CASSLRLDQETQYF. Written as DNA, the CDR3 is TGTGCCAGCAGCTTAAGATTAGACCAAGAGACCCAGTACTTC.

CDR3 residues: CASSLGTGALYEQYF. The CDR3 DNA is TGCGCCAGCAGCCTGGGGACAGGGGCTCTCTACGAGCAGTACTTC. The chain carries TRBV5-1 and TRBJ2-7; 10 positions agree with TRBD1. CDR1 SGHRS and CDR2 YFSETQ come from the germline V gene. J gave up 3 bases and V 4 bases, and 7 bases lay outside the gene matches. This CDR3 has 15 amino acids.

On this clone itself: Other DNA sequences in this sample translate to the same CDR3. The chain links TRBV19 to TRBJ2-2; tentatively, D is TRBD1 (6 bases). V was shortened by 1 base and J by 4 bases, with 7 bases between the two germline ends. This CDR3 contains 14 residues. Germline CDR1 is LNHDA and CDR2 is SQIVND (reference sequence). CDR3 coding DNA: TGTGCCAGTAGTATAGTACAGGGCACCGGGGAGCTGTTTTTT. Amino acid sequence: CASSIVQGTGELFF.

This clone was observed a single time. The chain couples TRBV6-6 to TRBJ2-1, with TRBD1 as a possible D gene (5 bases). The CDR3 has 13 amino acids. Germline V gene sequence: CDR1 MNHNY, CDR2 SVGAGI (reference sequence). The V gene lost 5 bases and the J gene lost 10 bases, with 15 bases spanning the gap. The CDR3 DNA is TGTGCCAGCAGTCTCACAGGAGAAGGGGAGCAGTTCTTC. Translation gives CASSLTGEGEQFF.

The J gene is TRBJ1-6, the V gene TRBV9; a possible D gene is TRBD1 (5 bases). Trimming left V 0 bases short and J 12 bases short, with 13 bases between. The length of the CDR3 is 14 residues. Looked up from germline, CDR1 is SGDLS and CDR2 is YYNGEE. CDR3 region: CASSVAWGERPLHF. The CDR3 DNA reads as TGTGCCAGCAGCGTAGCTTGGGGGGAGCGACCCCTCCACTTT. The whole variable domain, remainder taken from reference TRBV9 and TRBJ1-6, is DSGVTQTPKHLITATGQRVTLRCSPRSGDLSVYWYQQSLDQGLQFLIQYYNGEERAKGNILERFSAQQFPDLHSELNLSSLELGDSALYFCASSVAWGERPLHFGNGTRLTVT.

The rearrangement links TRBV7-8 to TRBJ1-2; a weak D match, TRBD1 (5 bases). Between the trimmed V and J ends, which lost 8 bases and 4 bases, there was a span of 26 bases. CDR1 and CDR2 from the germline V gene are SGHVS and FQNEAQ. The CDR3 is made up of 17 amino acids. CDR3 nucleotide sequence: TGTGCCAGCTACGGGGGGAACCGACAGAAAACTCTCTATGGCTACACCTTC. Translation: CASYGGNRQKTLYGYTF.

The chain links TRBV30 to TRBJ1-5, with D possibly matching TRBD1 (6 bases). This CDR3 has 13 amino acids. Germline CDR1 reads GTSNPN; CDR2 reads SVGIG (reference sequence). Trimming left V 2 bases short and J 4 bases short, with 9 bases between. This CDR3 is CAWSRTGNQPQHF. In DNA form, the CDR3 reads TGTGCCTGGAGTCGAACAGGGAATCAGCCCCAGCATTTT.

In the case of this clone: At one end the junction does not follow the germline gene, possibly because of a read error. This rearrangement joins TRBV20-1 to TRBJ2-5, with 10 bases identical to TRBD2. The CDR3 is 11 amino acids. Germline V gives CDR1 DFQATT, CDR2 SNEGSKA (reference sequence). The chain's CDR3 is CLAGVGETQYF. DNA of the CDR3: TGTCTAGCGGGAGTCGGGGAGACCCAGTACTTC.

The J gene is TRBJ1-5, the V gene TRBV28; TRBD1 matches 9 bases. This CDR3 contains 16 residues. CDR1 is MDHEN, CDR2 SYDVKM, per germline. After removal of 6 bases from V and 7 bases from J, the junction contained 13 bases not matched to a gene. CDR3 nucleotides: TGTGCCAGCAGAACCTCTGACAGGGGGTCGGGGCAGCCCCAGCATTTT. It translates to CASRTSDRGSGQPQHF.

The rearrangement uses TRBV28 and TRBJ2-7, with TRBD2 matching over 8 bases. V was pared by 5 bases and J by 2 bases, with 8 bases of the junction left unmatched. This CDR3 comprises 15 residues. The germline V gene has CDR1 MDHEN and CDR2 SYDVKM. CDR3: CASSGHGGGTYEQYF. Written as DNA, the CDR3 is TGTGCCAGCAGTGGCCACGGGGGGGGTACCTACGAGCAGTACTTC.

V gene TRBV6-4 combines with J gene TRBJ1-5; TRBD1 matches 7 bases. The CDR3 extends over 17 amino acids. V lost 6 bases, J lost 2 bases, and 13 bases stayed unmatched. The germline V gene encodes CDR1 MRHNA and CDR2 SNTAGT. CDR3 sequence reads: CASSQTRGVRGNQPQHF. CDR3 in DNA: TGTGCCAGCAGCCAGACCAGGGGGGTCCGGGGCAATCAGCCCCAGCATTTT.

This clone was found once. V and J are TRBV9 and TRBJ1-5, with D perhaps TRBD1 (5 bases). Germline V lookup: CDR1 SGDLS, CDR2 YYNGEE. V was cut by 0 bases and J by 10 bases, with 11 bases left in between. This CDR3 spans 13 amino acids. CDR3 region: CASSVEWGSPQHF. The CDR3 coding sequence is TGTGCCAGCAGCGTAGAGTGGGGCAGTCCCCAGCATTTT.

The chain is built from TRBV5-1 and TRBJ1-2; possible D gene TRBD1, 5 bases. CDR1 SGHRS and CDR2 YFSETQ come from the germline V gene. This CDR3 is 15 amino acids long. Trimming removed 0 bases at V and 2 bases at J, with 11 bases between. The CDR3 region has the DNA TGCGCCAGCAGCTTGGAGCCCAGGGTAAACTATGGCTACACCTTC. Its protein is CASSLEPRVNYGYTF.

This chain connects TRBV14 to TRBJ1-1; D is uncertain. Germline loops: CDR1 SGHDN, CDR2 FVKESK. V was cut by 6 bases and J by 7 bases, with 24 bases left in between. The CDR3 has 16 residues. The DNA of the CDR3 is TGTGCCAGCAGAGACTCAGGTTCCGGGAGGTCGGGTGAAGCTTTCTTT. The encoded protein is CASRDSGSGRSGEAFF. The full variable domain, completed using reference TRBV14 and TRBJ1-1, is EAGVTQFPSHSVIEKGQTVTLRCDPISGHDNLYWYRRVMGKEIKFLLHFVKESKQDESGMPNNRFLAERTGGTYSTLKVQPAELEDSGVYFCASRDSGSGRSGEAFFGQGTRLTVV.

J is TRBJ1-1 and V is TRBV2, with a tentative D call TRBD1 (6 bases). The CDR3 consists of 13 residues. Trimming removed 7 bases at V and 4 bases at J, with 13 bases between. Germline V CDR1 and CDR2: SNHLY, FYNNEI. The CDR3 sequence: CASTARGGTEAFF. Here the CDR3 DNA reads TGTGCCAGCACCGCGCGAGGGGGCACTGAAGCTTTCTTT.

The CDR3 bases are TGTGCCAGCAGTTCCGAGGGGGTTTCCTTCCTGAACGAGCAGTACTTC. It yields the protein CASSSEGVSFLNEQYF. V usage is TRBV28 and J usage is TRBJ2-7; perhaps TRBD1 as D (6 bases). Germline V gene sequence: CDR1 MDHEN, CDR2 SYDVKM. The CDR3 has 16 residues. V was shortened by 4 bases and J by 5 bases, with 21 bases between the two germline ends.

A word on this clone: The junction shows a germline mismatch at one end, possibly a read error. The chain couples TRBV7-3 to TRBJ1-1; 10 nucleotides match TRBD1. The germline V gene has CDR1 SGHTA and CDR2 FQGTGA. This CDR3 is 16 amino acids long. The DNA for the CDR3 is TGTGCCAGCAGCTTAGGAGGGACAGGGGCTTGGGGTGAAACTTTCTTT. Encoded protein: CASSLGGTGAWGETFF.

CDR3: CASSKSAGDRNTEAFF. The DNA of the CDR3 is TGTGCCAGCAGCAAATCCGCAGGGGACAGGAACACTGAAGCTTTCTTT. The chain joins TRBV21-1 to TRBJ1-1; the listed D gene, TRBD1, was not tested against the DNA. TRBV21-1 is a documented pseudogene. This CDR3 comprises 16 residues.

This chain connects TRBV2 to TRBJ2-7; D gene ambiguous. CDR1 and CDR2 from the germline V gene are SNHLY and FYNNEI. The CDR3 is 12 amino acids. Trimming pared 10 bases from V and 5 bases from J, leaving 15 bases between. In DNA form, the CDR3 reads TGTGCCACCTCGAGACAATCCAACGAGCAGTACTTC. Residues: CATSRQSNEQYF.

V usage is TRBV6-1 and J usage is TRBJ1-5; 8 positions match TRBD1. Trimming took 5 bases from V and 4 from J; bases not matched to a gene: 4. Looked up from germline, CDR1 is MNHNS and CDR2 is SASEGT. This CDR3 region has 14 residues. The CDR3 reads CASSRQGINQPQHF. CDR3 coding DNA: TGTGCCAGCAGTCGACAGGGGATAAATCAGCCCCAGCATTTT.